The following is a T cell receptor beta chain sequence with its context. This CDR3 has 17 residues. The germline CDR1 and CDR2 sequences are SGHRS and YFSETQ. V lost 0 bases and J lost 5; bases outside the gene matches: 6. This specimen belongs to a study of blood T cell repertoires in COVID-19. On the study more broadly: Acute-phase and convalescent COVID-19 samples originated in the United States, Italy and Spain. T cells, B-cell-depleted T cells, or PBMCs supplied cDNA or gDNA.

Authors' methods: Counts of nucleated cells, estimated from reference gene primer amplification, were obtained. TCRdb's copy holds only in-frame clones and misses some; the assay was immunoSEQ multiplex PCR. V and J calls plus clone size are reproduced from that table; the DNA served to infer D and trimming. The sample records some 80,000 clones, around nine tenths being singletons. This chain joins TRBV5-1 and TRBJ2-1; 12 bases line up with TRBD2. The source of this sequence is a woman aged 80 or over with acute or convalescent COVID-19. Sequencing was performed on peripheral blood. In DNA, the CDR3 is TGCGCCAGCAGCTTGGGACTAGCGGGAGAGTACCACAATGAGCAGTTCTTC. Its protein is CASSLGLAGEYHNEQFF.